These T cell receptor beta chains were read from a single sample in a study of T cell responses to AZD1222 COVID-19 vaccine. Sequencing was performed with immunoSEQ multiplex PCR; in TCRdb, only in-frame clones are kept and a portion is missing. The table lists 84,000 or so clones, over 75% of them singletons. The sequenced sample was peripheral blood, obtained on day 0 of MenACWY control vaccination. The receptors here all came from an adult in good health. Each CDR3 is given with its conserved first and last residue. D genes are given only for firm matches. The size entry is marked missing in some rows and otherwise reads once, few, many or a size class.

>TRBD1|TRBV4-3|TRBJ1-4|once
TGCGCCAGCAGCCAAGGACAGGGGCTGAATGAAAAACTGTTTTTT
CASSQGQGLNEKLFF
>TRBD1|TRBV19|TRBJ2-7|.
TGTGCCAGTAGCGGGACAGGGGGGGCCAACGAGCAGTACTTC
CASSGTGGANEQYF
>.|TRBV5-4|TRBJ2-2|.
TGTGCCAGCTCCCGTGGGAGAAGCACCGGGGAGCTGTTTTTT
CASSRGRSTGELFF
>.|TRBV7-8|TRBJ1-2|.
TGTGCCAGCAGCTTAGCCAGATTGGCGGGCTACACCTTC
CASSLARLAGYTF
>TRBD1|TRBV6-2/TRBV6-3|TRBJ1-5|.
TGTGCCAGCAGTTACCCGACAGGGAGATCTGACAATCAGCCCCAGCATTTT
CASSYPTGRSDNQPQHF
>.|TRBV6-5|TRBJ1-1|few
TGTGCCAGCAGTTACTCTGAGAACACTGAAGCTTTCTTT
CASSYSENTEAFF
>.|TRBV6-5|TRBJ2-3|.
TGTGCCAGCAGACGGCTGACCGCAACAGATACGCAGTATTTT
CASRRLTATDTQYF
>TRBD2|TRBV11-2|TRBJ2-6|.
TGTGCCAGCAGCTTAAGCGGGGGCTCTGGGGCCAACGTCCTGACTTTC
CASSLSGGSGANVLTF
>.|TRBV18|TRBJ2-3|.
TGTGCCAGCTCAAGGGGGGCTCCCACAGATACGCAGTATTTT
CASSRGAPTDTQYF
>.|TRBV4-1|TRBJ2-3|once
TGCGCCAGCAGCCAAGAAGGGAGGGGGCGCGCAGATACGCAGTATTTT
CASSQEGRGRADTQYF
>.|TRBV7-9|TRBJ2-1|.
TGTGCCAGCAGCTTCGAGGAAAGCTCCTACAATGAGCAGTTCTTC
CASSFEESSYNEQFF
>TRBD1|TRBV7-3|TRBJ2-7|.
TGTGCCAGCAGCTCGGACAGGGGATACGAGCAGTACTTC
CASSSDRGYEQYF
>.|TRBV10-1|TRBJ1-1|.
TGCGCCAGCAGGAGGGTCCAGGGGAGGGACACTGAAGCTTTCTTT
CASRRVQGRDTEAFF
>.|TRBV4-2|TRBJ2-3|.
TGTGCCAGCAGCCAGGGGAGTGGCCCAGGAACTAGGGGTACGCAGTATTTT
CASSQGSGPGTRGTQYF
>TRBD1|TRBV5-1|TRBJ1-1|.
TGCGCCAGCAGCGAAACGGGACAGAGGAACACTGAAGCTTTCTTT
CASSETGQRNTEAFF
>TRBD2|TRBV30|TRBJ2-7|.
TGTGCCTGGAGTGTACGGCCTAGCGGGGTTAGCTCCTACGAGCAGTACTTC
CAWSVRPSGVSSYEQYF
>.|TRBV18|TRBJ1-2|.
TGTGCCAGCTCAGAGAGGGCGGACAACTATGGCTACACCTTC
CASSERADNYGYTF
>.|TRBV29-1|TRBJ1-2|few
TGCAGCGTCGCTAGTTTGGACAACTATGGCTACACCTTC
CSVASLDNYGYTF
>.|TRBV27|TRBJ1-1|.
TGTGCCAGCAGTTTTCCGGGGAACACTGAAGCTTTCTTT
CASSFPGNTEAFF
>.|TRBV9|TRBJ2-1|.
TGTGCCAGCAGCGTAGGGGGGGCTCAGGAGCAGTTCTTC
CASSVGGAQEQFF
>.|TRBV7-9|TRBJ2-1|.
TGTGCCAGCAGCTTATTGGCTAGCTTCAATGAGCAGTTCTTC
CASSLLASFNEQFF
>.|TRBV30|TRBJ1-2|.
TGTGCCTGGAGTCTGCCGACATCTGGCTACACCTTC
CAWSLPTSGYTF
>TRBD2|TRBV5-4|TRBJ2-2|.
TGTGCCAGCAGCTTGGGGGAGCGGGGGCCGAACACCGGGGAGCTGTTTTTT
CASSLGERGPNTGELFF
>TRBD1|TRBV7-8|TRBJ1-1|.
TGTGCCAGCGGAGGGACAGGGGGAAGGACTGAAGCTTTCTTT
CASGGTGGRTEAFF
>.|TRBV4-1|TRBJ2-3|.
TGCGCCAGCAGCCAAGGGCTCGGGGAAACCGGGGCAGATACGCAGTATTTT
CASSQGLGETGADTQYF
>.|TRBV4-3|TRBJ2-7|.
TGCGCCAGCAGCCAAGTATGGAGGACAGCGGACGAGCAGTACTTC
CASSQVWRTADEQYF
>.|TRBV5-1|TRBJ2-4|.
TGCGCCAGCAGCTTGGCTGGTATAGCCAAAAACATTCAGTACTTC
CASSLAGIAKNIQYF
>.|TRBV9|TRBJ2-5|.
TGTGCCAGCAGCATCTCAGTAGCGGAAGAGACCCAGTACTTC
CASSISVAEETQYF
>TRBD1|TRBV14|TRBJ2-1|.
TGTGCCAGCAGCCAAGTATGGGACAGTGGAACGAATGAGCAGTTCTTC
CASSQVWDSGTNEQFF
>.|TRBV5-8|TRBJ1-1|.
TGTGCCAGCAGCTTGGTAGTGGGGCGAGCTTTCTTT
CASSLVVGRAFF
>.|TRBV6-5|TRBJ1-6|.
TGTGCCAGCAGTTACTCGGACAGTAATTCACCCCTCCACTTT
CASSYSDSNSPLHF
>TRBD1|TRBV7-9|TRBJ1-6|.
TGTGCCAGCAGCTCGGGACAGGGCCTCATTTCACCCCTCCACTTT
CASSSGQGLISPLHF
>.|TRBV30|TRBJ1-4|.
TGTGCCTGGAGCGAGGGGTTTAGTGAAAAACTGTTTTTT
CAWSEGFSEKLFF
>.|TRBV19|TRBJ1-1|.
TGTGCCAGTAGTATAGTCCTCAGGCGGGGGAACACTGAAGCTTTCTTT
CASSIVLRRGNTEAFF
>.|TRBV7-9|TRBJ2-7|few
TGTGCCAGCAGCTTAGATGGTGGACTAACCAAATACGAGCAGTACTTC
CASSLDGGLTKYEQYF
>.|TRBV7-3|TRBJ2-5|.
TGTGCCAGCAGCAGGACTTTACAAGAGACCCAGTACTTC
CASSRTLQETQYF
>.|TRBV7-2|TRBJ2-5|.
TGTGCCAGCAGCTTACTCGTTGTTCGGGAGACCCAGTACTTC
CASSLLVVRETQYF
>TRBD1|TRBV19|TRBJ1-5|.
TGTGCCAGTAGTTACCGGACAGGTATAAGCAATCAGCCCCAGCATTTT
CASSYRTGISNQPQHF
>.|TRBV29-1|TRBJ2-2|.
TGCAGCGTTGATGTACGGGGTGGGGGTAGCACCGGGGAGCTGTTTTTT
CSVDVRGGGSTGELFF
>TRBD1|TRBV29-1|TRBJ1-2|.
TGCAGCGTTGAGAAGGACAGGGGGTTTAACTATGGCTACACCTTC
CSVEKDRGFNYGYTF
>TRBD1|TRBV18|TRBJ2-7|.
TGTGCCAGCTCACCAGGACAGGGGGGCACCTACGAGCAGTACTTC
CASSPGQGGTYEQYF
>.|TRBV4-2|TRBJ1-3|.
TGTGCCAGCAGCTCCAGCTCTGGAAACACCATATATTTT
CASSSSSGNTIYF
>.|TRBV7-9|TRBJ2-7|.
TGTGCCAGCAGCTTGTATGTCGACGAGCAGTACTTC
CASSLYVDEQYF
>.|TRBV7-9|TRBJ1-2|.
TGTGCCAGCAGCTTACCTACGGACAGTTATGGCTACACCTTC
CASSLPTDSYGYTF
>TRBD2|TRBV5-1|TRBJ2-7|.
TGCGCCAGCAGCGGGGCCCCAGGGACTAGCTCCTACGAGCAGTACTTC
CASSGAPGTSSYEQYF
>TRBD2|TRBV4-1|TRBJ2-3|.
TGCGCCAGCAGCCAATCCGGCGGTAGCGGGGGGATGATAACAGATACGCAGTATTTT
CASSQSGGSGGMITDTQYF
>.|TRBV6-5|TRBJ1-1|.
TGTGCCAGCAGGGCTCCGGGACACCAGAACACTGAAGCTTTCTTT
CASRAPGHQNTEAFF
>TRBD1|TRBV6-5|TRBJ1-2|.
TGTGCCAGCAGTTACTCCCGGACAGGGCAGGGCTACACCTTC
CASSYSRTGQGYTF
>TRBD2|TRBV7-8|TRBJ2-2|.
TGTGCCAGCACCCTAGCGGGGGGGTACACCGGGGAGCTGTTTTTT
CASTLAGGYTGELFF
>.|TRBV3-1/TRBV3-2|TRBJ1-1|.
TGTGCCAGCAGCCAAGATAGGGGATTTAAGGGGAACACTGAAGCTTTCTTT
CASSQDRGFKGNTEAFF
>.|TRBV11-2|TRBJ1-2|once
TGTGCCAGCAGCTTAGCTGGGACACTAGATAACTATGGCTACACCTTC
CASSLAGTLDNYGYTF
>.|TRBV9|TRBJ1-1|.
TGTGCCAGCAGCGTCGGACGTCAACCAACTGAAGCTTTCTTT
CASSVGRQPTEAFF
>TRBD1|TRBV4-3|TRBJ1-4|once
TGCGCCAGCAGCCTCCAGGGGGCGGAAGGGGAAAAACTGTTTTTT
CASSLQGAEGEKLFF
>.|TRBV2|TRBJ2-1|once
TGTGCCAGCAGTGAAGTTGAGTACAATGAGCAGTTCTTC
CASSEVEYNEQFF
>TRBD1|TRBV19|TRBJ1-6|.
TGTGCCAGTAGTATAGGTACGGGACAGGGAAATTCACCCCTCCACTTT
CASSIGTGQGNSPLHF
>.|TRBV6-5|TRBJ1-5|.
TGTGCCAGCAGTTATTCGCATAGCAATCAGCCCCAGCATTTT
CASSYSHSNQPQHF
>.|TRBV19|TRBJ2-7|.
TGTGCCAGCAAGAACAGGGACGTGACGGCCGAGCAGTACTTC
CASKNRDVTAEQYF
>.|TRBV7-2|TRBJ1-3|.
TGTGCCAGCAGCCCCCGTCGAGCGGGCGTAGTGGAAAACACCATATATTTT
CASSPRRAGVVENTIYF
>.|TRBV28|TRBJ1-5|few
TGTGCCAGCAGTGACAATCAGCCCCAGCATTTT
CASSDNQPQHF